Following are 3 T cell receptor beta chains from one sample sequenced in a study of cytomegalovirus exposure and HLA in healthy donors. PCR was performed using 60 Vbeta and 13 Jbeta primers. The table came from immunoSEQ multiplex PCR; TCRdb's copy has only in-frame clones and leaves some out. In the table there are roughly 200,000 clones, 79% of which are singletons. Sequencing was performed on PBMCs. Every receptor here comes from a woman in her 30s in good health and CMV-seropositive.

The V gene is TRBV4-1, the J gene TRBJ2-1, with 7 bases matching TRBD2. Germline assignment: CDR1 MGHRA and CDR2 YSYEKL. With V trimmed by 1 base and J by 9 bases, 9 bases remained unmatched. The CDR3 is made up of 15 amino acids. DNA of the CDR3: TGCGCCAGCAGCCAAGTCCTAAACCTAGCGGTTGAGCAGTTCTTC. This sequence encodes CASSQVLNLAVEQFF.

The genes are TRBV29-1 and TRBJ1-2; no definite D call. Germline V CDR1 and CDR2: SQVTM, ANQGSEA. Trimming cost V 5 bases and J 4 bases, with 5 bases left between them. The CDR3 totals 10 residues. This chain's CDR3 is CSVFSYGYTF. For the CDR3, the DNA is TGCAGCGTTTTCTCCTATGGCTACACCTTC.

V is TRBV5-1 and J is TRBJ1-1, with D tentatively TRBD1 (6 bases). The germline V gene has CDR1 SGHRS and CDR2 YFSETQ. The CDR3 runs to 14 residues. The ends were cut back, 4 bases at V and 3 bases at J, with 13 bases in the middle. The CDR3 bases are TGCGCCAGCAGCCCTACAGGGCTGGACACTGAAGCTTTCTTT. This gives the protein CASSPTGLDTEAFF.